This entry concerns a single TCR beta chain. Its antigen is unknown. CDR3 size: 16 residues. Germline CDR1 SEHNR, CDR2 FQNEAQ (reference sequence). Trimming left V 0 bases short and J 4 bases short, with 15 bases between. The sample originates from a study of vaccination effects on CD4 cells after COVID-19. Across the whole study: Pre-vaccine samples were drawn 16 days and one week before the first dose.

Data came from immunoSEQ multiplex PCR; TCRdb stores just in-frame clones and leaves some out. The sample lists some 63,000 clones, 55% to 75% occurring once. Isolating CD4+ T cells followed more than eight days of culture. Study-wide results and limits: Following vaccination, convalescents' spike-reactive clones were mostly new ones induced by the vaccine.

This chain links TRBV7-9 with TRBJ1-2, with D tentatively TRBD1 (5 bases). The sequence came from a human donor who had a prior SARS-CoV-2 infection. The sample consisted of CD4+ T cells from PBMCs cultured without peptide, taken before COVID-19 vaccination. CDR3 coding DNA: TGTGCCAGCAGCTTAGCGGGGGGAGGGGAAGGCTATGGCTACACCTTC. Amino acids: CASSLAGGGEGYGYTF.